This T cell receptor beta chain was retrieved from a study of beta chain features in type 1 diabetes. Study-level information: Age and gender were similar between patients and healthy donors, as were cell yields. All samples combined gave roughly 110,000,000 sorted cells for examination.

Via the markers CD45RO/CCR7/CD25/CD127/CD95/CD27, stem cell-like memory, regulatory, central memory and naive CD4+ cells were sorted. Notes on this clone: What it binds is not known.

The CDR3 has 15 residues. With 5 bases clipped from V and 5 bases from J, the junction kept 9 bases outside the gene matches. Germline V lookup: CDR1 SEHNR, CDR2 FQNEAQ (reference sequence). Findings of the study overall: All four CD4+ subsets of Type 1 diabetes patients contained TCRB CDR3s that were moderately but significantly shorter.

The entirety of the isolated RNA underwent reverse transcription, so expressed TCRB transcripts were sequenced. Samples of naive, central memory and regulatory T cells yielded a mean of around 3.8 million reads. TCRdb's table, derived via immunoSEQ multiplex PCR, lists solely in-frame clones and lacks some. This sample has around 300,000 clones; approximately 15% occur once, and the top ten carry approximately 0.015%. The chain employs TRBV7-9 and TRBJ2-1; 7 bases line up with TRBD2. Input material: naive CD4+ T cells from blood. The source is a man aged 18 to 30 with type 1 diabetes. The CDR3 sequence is CASSHGGLADNEQFF. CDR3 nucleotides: TGTGCCAGCAGCCACGGTGGGCTAGCGGACAATGAGCAGTTCTTC.